Shown below are 10 T cell receptor beta chains from a single sample sequenced in a study of blood T cell repertoires in COVID-19. TCRdb keeps only in-frame clones here, not all; method: immunoSEQ multiplex PCR. Of about 90,000 clones listed, approximately 83% are singletons. The specimen was peripheral blood. The receptor source for this set is a woman over 75 with active or convalescent COVID-19.

The rearrangement uses TRBV29-1 and TRBJ2-1, with TRBD1 as a possible D gene (5 bases). The CDR3 is 15 residues long. Trimming removed 5 bases at V and 7 bases at J, with 21 bases between. CDR1 and CDR2 from the germline V gene are SQVTM and ANQGSEA. The CDR3 loop is CSVNRPPSPRNEQFF. The CDR3 region has the DNA TGCAGCGTTAACAGGCCCCCAAGTCCCAGAAATGAGCAGTTCTTC.

The V and J genes are TRBV19 and TRBJ2-5, with TRBD2 as a possible D gene (6 bases). V was shortened by 3 bases and J by 5 bases, with 22 bases between the two germline ends. The CDR3 sequence is 17 residues long. CDR1 is LNHDA, CDR2 SQIVND, per germline (reference sequence). The CDR3: CASSMRLLGRLAETQYF. DNA of the CDR3: TGTGCCAGTAGTATGCGTCTGTTGGGCAGGCTAGCGGAGACCCAGTACTTC.

The V gene is TRBV6-5, the J gene TRBJ1-1; no reliable D call. There are 13 residues in the CDR3. V was clipped by 6 bases and J by 1 base, with 9 bases between them. In germline, CDR1 is MNHEY, CDR2 SVGAGI. CDR3 region: CASRSGKNTEAFF. Here the CDR3 DNA reads TGTGCCAGCAGGAGCGGGAAGAACACTGAAGCTTTCTTT.

This clone was seen a handful of times. The chain is built from TRBV7-2 and TRBJ2-2, with 10 positions matching TRBD2. The germline CDR1 and CDR2 sequences are SGHTA and FQGNSA. The CDR3 sequence is 17 residues long. J gave up 3 bases and V 5 bases, and 9 bases lay outside the gene matches. DNA for the CDR3: TGTGCCAGCAGCCCTAATCTAGCGGGGGACTACACCGGGGAGCTGTTTTTT. Encoded protein: CASSPNLAGDYTGELFF.

The CDR3 is CASSPRLAEGPDTQYF. The CDR3 DNA sequence: TGTGCCAGCAGCCCCAGACTAGCGGAGGGGCCAGATACGCAGTATTTT. V gene TRBV3-1 (or the pseudogene TRBV3-2) combines with J gene TRBJ2-3; 9 bases agree with TRBD2. This CDR3 spans 16 amino acids. Trimming cost V 4 bases and J 4 bases; bases outside gene matches: 9. Germline lookup yields CDR1 LGHDT and CDR2 YNNKEL (reference sequence).

V is TRBV2 and J is TRBJ2-1; D may be TRBD1 (6 bases). The CDR3 is made up of 14 amino acids. The germline V and J ends were trimmed by 7 bases and 5 bases, with 15 bases remaining between them. The germline CDR1 and CDR2 sequences are SNHLY and FYNNEI. The CDR3 DNA follows: TGTGCCAGCATCAGGGGTGGGATGGACAATGAGCAGTTCTTC. Protein sequence: CASIRGGMDNEQFF.

The chain has TRBV7-2 and TRBJ1-5; 8 bases are a match to TRBD1. The CDR3 has 15 amino acids. Germline V gene lookup returns CDR1 SGHTA and CDR2 FQGNSA. After removal of 5 bases from V and 2 bases from J, the junction contained 5 bases not matched to a gene. This CDR3 reads CASSLGQGRNQPQHF. The CDR3 DNA reads TGTGCCAGCAGCCTCGGACAGGGCCGCAATCAGCCCCAGCATTTT.

CDR3 amino acids: CASTRWGGYEQYF. The CDR3 DNA is TGTGCCAGCACCAGGTGGGGGGGCTACGAGCAGTACTTC. The J gene is TRBJ2-7, the V gene TRBV7-2; 7 positions match TRBD2. With 7 bases clipped from V and 3 bases from J, the junction kept 6 bases outside the gene matches. Germline V gene lookup returns CDR1 SGHTA and CDR2 FQGNSA. The CDR3 totals 13 residues.

The chain uses TRBV29-1 and TRBJ2-1, with 14 bases matching TRBD2. This CDR3 has 13 amino acids. The germline V gene encodes CDR1 SQVTM and CDR2 ANQGSEA. V lost 6 bases to trimming and J lost 7 bases; unmatched junction nucleotides: 2. CDR3 region: CSVTSGGANEQFF. The CDR3 DNA sequence: TGCAGCGTGACTAGCGGGGGGGCAAATGAGCAGTTCTTC.

V gene TRBV11-1 combines with J gene TRBJ2-3, with a weak D call TRBD2 (6 bases). The germline V gene has CDR1 SGHAT and CDR2 FQDESV (reference sequence). The CDR3 sequence is 14 residues long. V was trimmed by 7 bases and J by 2 bases, leaving 13 bases between them. The CDR3 sequence is CASTPGLYTDTQYF. The CDR3 region has the DNA TGTGCCAGCACCCCGGGACTCTACACAGATACGCAGTATTTT.